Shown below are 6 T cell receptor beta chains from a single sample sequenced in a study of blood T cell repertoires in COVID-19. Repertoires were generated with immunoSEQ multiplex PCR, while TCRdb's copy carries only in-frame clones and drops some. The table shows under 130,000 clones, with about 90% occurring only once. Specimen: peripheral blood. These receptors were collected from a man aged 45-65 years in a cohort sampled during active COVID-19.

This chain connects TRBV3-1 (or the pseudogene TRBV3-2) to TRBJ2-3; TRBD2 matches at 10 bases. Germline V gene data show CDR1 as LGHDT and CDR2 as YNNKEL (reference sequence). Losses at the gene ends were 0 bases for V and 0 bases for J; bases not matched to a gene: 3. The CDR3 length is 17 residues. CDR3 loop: CASSQEGTSVSTDTQYF. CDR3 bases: TGTGCCAGCAGCCAAGAGGGGACTAGCGTAAGCACAGATACGCAGTATTTT.

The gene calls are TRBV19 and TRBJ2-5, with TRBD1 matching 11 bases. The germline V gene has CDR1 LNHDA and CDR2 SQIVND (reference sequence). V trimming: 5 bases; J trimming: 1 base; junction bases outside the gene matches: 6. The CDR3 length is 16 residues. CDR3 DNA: TGTGCCAGTAGTCCCGGGACAGGGGGACGCCAAGAGACCCAGTACTTC. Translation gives CASSPGTGGRQETQYF.

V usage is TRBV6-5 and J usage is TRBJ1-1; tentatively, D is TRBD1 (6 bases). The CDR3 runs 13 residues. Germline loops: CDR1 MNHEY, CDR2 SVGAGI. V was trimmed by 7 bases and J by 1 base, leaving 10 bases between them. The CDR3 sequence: CASKGVTNTEAFF. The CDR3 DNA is TGTGCCAGCAAGGGGGTTACGAACACTGAAGCTTTCTTT.

DNA of the CDR3: TGTGCCAGCAGTTACACAGAACGGATGAGTTCACCCCTCCACTTT. Its translation: CASSYTERMSSPLHF. The V and J genes are TRBV6-5 and TRBJ1-6; no clear D. Germline assignment: CDR1 MNHEY and CDR2 SVGAGI. This CDR3 contains 15 residues. Trimming shortened V by 2 bases and J by 9 bases, and 14 bases separated the two germline ends.

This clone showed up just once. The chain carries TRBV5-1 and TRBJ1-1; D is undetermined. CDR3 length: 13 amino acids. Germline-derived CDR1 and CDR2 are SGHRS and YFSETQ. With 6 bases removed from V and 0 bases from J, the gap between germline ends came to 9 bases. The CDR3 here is CASNGGMNTEAFF. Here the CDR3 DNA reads TGCGCCAGCAACGGCGGGATGAACACTGAAGCTTTCTTT.

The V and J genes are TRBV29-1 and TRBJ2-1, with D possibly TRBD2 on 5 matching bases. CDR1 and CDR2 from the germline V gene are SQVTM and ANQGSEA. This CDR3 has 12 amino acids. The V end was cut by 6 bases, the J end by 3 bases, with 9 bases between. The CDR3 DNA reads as TGCAGCGTGCGACGGGACTACAATGAGCAGTTCTTC. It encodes CSVRRDYNEQFF.